This TCR beta chain was observed in a study of T cells in Graves' hyperthyroidism and ophthalmopathy (dated by TCRdb to about 2019). With regard to the full study: Peripheral blood samples were taken at initial diagnosis, before any treatment was given. A discovery cohort of about 95 patients, 43 with Graves' ophthalmopathy and approximately 57 with stable Graves' hyperthyroidism, was used to find distinguishing TCR V-J signatures. Prospective prediction of ophthalmopathy was tested in an independent validation cohort consisting of 18 hyperthyroidism patients and 17 patients who later progressed to ophthalmopathy. The 100 discovery patients were randomly split 7:3 into training and test sets. Thyroid tissue and blood T-cell repertoires from about six Graves' hyperthyroidism patients were also compared in the study. Following sampling, methimazole starting at 30 mg daily was given to hyperthyroidism patients, and high-dose intravenous methylprednisolone was given to ophthalmopathy patients. The paper reports TCR Vbeta CDR3 sequencing of 135 peripheral blood samples: approximately 41 ophthalmopathy, 70 to 85 hyperthyroidism and approximately 17 progressor patients.

In the germline V gene, CDR1 corresponds to SGDLS and CDR2 to YYNGEE. Measured from the cysteine to the phenylalanine, the CDR3 is 11 residues long. Just CDR3 DNA is preserved here, 33 bases in frame from base 1. Relative to germline, V is 3 bases shorter and J is 7 bases shorter, with 5 bases between their ends. Graves' hyperthyroidism was defined as stable when no progression to ophthalmopathy occurred over 18 months of follow-up. Hyperthyroidism patients were aged 18 to 65 years and newly diagnosed, with disease duration of less than 2 months. Any patient with an uncontrolled infection, another autoimmune disease, pregnancy or lactation was excluded. Diagnoses were established on the basis of clinical symptoms, serum thyroxine and TRAb, thyroid ultrasound, and orbital computed tomography. PBMCs were separated from roughly 9.6 ml of fresh peripheral blood using Ficoll-Paque density gradient centrifugation. Total RNA was extracted with Trizol reagent, and quality was checked on an Agilent 2100 Bioanalyzer.

What the study reported, not specific to this receptor: No statistical method was used to fix the sample size in advance, and group allocation was not hidden from the investigators. A model built on a 13 V-J signature distinguished ophthalmopathy from stable hyperthyroidism, reaching about 88% sensitivity and under 84% specificity in cross-validation and 80%/75% in testing. In validation, progression to ophthalmopathy was predicted by the model with 70.59% sensitivity and 72% to 85% specificity, a median of 6.5 months before onset. Blood samples also contained most of the expanded thyroid clonotypes (frequency above 0.001), which suggests that blood repertoires may reflect thyroid immune responses.

This clonotype came up a few times. The antigen this receptor binds is unknown. No clone much larger than this one lies a single base away; base qualities are absent. Amplification of TCR beta CDR3 regions was carried out from RNA transcripts. The first round of RT-PCR for the TCR CDR3 was performed with the HTBI primer set and the Qiagen OneStep RT-PCR kit. A second multiplex PCR round built the libraries, followed by size selection and purification. Sequencing of the libraries was done on an Illumina HiSeq2000 using paired-end 100 bp reads. As for the original processing: SOAPnuke was used to process the raw data, with reads discarded if the reads contained adapters or uncalled bases, had a mean Phred below 15, or lacked an exact constant-primer or identifier match. High-quality paired reads were merged using COPE v1.2.5, and each unique nucleotide sequence was defined as a clonotype. Clonotypes were aligned to IMGT TRBV, TRBD and TRBJ reference segments using MiTCR v1.1. The analysis was restricted to V-J combinations with a frequency above 0.0001, which together covered 99.2% of the repertoires. A TCS score was defined as the ratio between F50 (clonal expansion) and ExV (chaos), using BLOSUM62-based TCRdist between CDR3 peptides within each V-J. Welch's t-statistics and random forest reduced 514 V-J features to 13, which were used in a naive Bayes classifier (R e1071). TCRdb took the public reads, trimmed them with fastp at Q25, ran MiXCR for clone calling and kept in-frame beta chains. Rows are combined by CDR3 protein, so each entry shows the most common genes and DNA. These V and J calls rely on TCRdb rather than the paper's analysis. The sample table holds 300,000 to 450,000 distinct CDR3 sequences, of which around a quarter were seen once. The top ten constitute about 73% of the sample.

This receptor was identified in a man aged 45-60 years with Graves' hyperthyroidism. Material for sequencing was blood. Here the chain combines TRBV9 and TRBJ2-1; no confident D gene assignment can be made. The CDR3 region reads CASSATNEQFF. The DNA is TGTGCCAGCAGCGCGACGAATGAGCAGTTCTTC.